A selection of T cell receptor beta chains follows, all from one sample in a study of shared clonotypes between healthy human individuals. The protocol was immunoSEQ multiplex PCR, while the TCRdb copy is restricted to in-frame clones and leaves out a portion. The sample shows around 990,000 clones, around 77% of them seen only once. The material sequenced was memory CD4+ T cells from PBMCs. Receptors were obtained from a man aged 18 to 30 in good health. Some clones in this sample may be carry-over from other donors' samples. Both conserved end residues are part of each CDR3. The D gene is left open where the match is weak. Only part of the rows carry a size: once, few, many, or a class if the clone is expanded.

d_gene: -
abundance: -
j_gene: TRBJ2-7
v_gene: TRBV30
CDR3aa: CAWSSGVIPYEQYF
CDR3nt: TGTGCCTGGAGTTCGGGGGTTATACCCTACGAGCAGTACTTC

d_gene: -
abundance: -
j_gene: TRBJ2-2
v_gene: TRBV7-7
CDR3aa: CASSASNRRNTGELFF
CDR3nt: TGTGCCAGCAGCGCCAGTAACAGGAGGAACACCGGGGAGCTGTTTTTT

d_gene: -
abundance: -
j_gene: TRBJ2-5
v_gene: TRBV7-8
CDR3aa: CASDFGGGETQYF
CDR3nt: TGTGCCAGCGATTTCGGGGGTGGAGAGACCCAGTACTTC

d_gene: -
abundance: -
j_gene: TRBJ1-5
v_gene: TRBV28
CDR3aa: CASRGGGAQHF
CDR3nt: TGTGCCAGCCGGGGGGGAGGGGCCCAGCATTTT

d_gene: -
abundance: -
j_gene: TRBJ1-2
v_gene: TRBV6-6
CDR3aa: CASSYSAVMGYTF
CDR3nt: TGTGCCAGCAGTTACTCCGCGGTCATGGGCTACACCTTC

d_gene: -
abundance: -
j_gene: TRBJ2-1
v_gene: TRBV18
CDR3aa: CASSPGTLNNEQFF
CDR3nt: TGTGCCAGCTCACCAGGGACACTGAACAATGAGCAGTTCTTC

d_gene: -
abundance: few
j_gene: TRBJ2-7
v_gene: TRBV2
CDR3aa: CASSEGSWGEQYF
CDR3nt: TGTGCCAGCAGTGAAGGTTCCTGGGGCGAGCAGTACTTC

d_gene: -
abundance: -
j_gene: TRBJ1-1
v_gene: TRBV27
CDR3aa: CASSLGTLRVTEAFF
CDR3nt: TGTGCCAGCAGTTTAGGCACATTGAGGGTCACTGAAGCTTTCTTT

d_gene: TRBD1
abundance: -
j_gene: TRBJ2-3
v_gene: TRBV11-1
CDR3aa: CASSQNTGANTDTQYF
CDR3nt: TGTGCCAGCAGCCAGAACACAGGGGCAAACACAGATACGCAGTATTTT

d_gene: -
abundance: -
j_gene: TRBJ1-1
v_gene: TRBV7-2
CDR3aa: CASSLITAANTEAFF
CDR3nt: TGTGCCAGCAGCTTAATTACGGCGGCGAACACTGAAGCTTTCTTT

d_gene: -
abundance: -
j_gene: TRBJ2-3
v_gene: TRBV18
CDR3aa: CASSPHTTDTQYF
CDR3nt: TGTGCCAGCTCACCGCATACAACAGATACGCAGTATTTT

d_gene: TRBD1
abundance: few
j_gene: TRBJ1-1
v_gene: TRBV5-1
CDR3aa: CASSSWSIQGASGAFF
CDR3nt: TGCGCCAGCAGCTCTTGGTCAATTCAGGGGGCGAGTGGAGCTTTCTTT

d_gene: TRBD1
abundance: -
j_gene: TRBJ2-1
v_gene: TRBV27
CDR3aa: CASSLFHRGRGNEQFF
CDR3nt: TGTGCCAGCAGTCTATTTCACAGGGGTCGAGGGAATGAGCAGTTCTTC

d_gene: TRBD2
abundance: -
j_gene: TRBJ2-1
v_gene: TRBV5-1
CDR3aa: CASSVTSGRASDEQFF
CDR3nt: TGCGCCAGCAGCGTGACTAGCGGGAGGGCCTCCGATGAGCAGTTCTTC

d_gene: -
abundance: few
j_gene: TRBJ1-2
v_gene: TRBV5-6
CDR3aa: CASSNGPGKDGYTF
CDR3nt: TGTGCCAGCAGCAACGGACCGGGTAAGGATGGCTACACCTTC

d_gene: TRBD1
abundance: -
j_gene: TRBJ1-1
v_gene: TRBV5-1
CDR3aa: CASSRQGESTEAFF
CDR3nt: TGCGCCAGCAGCCGACAGGGGGAGAGCACTGAAGCTTTCTTT

d_gene: TRBD2
abundance: -
j_gene: TRBJ2-7
v_gene: TRBV18
CDR3aa: CASSTTSGYEQYF
CDR3nt: TGTGCCAGCTCAACGACTAGCGGATACGAGCAGTACTTC

d_gene: TRBD1
abundance: -
j_gene: TRBJ1-2
v_gene: TRBV9
CDR3aa: CASSKSGGAYGYTF
CDR3nt: TGTGCCAGCAGCAAATCAGGGGGCGCTTATGGCTACACCTTC

d_gene: -
abundance: -
j_gene: TRBJ2-7
v_gene: TRBV7-7
CDR3aa: CASSQTPGEGQYF
CDR3nt: TGTGCCAGCAGCCAAACTCCCGGGGAAGGGCAGTACTTC